Below are 22 T cell receptor beta chains sequenced from a single sample in a study of T cells in Graves' hyperthyroidism and ophthalmopathy. Template material for amplifying TCR beta CDR3 regions consisted of RNA transcripts. First-round RT-PCR targeting the TCR CDR3 was performed with the HTBI primer set. MiXCR was run by TCRdb on the multiplex PCR reads, yielding one entry per CDR3 protein. The sample contains a few hundred thousand distinct CDR3 sequences, approximately 15% of which appear only once. The sequenced sample was blood. These receptors were collected from a woman between 40 and 55 years old with Graves' hyperthyroidism that later progressed to Graves' ophthalmopathy.

This clonotype showed up many times. The chain carries TRBV28 and TRBJ2-7; no reliable D call. The CDR3 consists of 14 residues. With 4 bases removed from V and 2 bases from J, the gap between germline ends came to 12 bases. The germline CDR1 and CDR2 sequences are MDHEN and SYDVKM. The DNA of the CDR3 is TGTGCCAGCAGTTCAAGGACGCAACCCTACGAGCAGTACTTC. It yields the protein CASSSRTQPYEQYF.

This clonotype has at least ten counts. The chain links TRBV7-9 to TRBJ2-3; no firm D call. The V end was cut by 1 base, the J end by 4 bases, with 12 bases between. CDR1 and CDR2 from the germline V gene are SEHNR and FQNEAQ (reference sequence). This CDR3 is built from 15 residues. CDR3 amino acids: CASSLVGEASDTQYF. The CDR3 DNA reads as TGTGCCAGCAGCTTAGTTGGGGAAGCTTCAGATACGCAGTATTTT.

This clonotype was seen a few times. This chain links TRBV28 with TRBJ1-2; D call uncertain. Germline loops: CDR1 MDHEN, CDR2 SYDVKM. Trimming removed 10 bases at V and 7 bases at J, with 19 bases between. The length of the CDR3 is 13 residues. CDR3 bases: TGTGCCACCTACCTCGGCGGGCGAGCTGGCTACACCTTC. It encodes CATYLGGRAGYTF.

Many counts were recorded for this clonotype. The V gene is TRBV5-1, the J gene TRBJ2-1; TRBD2 matches 9 bases. Unmatched junction bases numbered 7, after V lost 5 bases and J lost 7 bases. Germline values: CDR1 SGHRS, CDR2 YFSETQ. This CDR3 spans 14 amino acids. CDR3 nucleotides: TGCGCCAGCAGACATAGCGGGAGTTATAATGAGCAGTTCTTC. Residues: CASRHSGSYNEQFF.

This clonotype has ten or more counts. The rearrangement links TRBV20-1 to TRBJ2-1, with D perhaps matching TRBD1 (5 bases). Germline CDR1 is DFQATT and CDR2 is SNEGSKA (reference sequence). The CDR3 covers 13 residues. The V gene lost 5 bases and the J gene lost 5 bases, with 13 bases spanning the gap. The CDR3 loop is CSARRTTHNEQFF. The CDR3 coding sequence is TGCAGTGCTCGTCGGACAACCCACAATGAGCAGTTCTTC.

This clonotype was counted many times. The chain uses TRBV27 and TRBJ2-7; D is perhaps TRBD2 (5 bases). The CDR3 totals 14 residues. Trimming left V 1 base short and J 5 bases short, with 12 bases between. The germline CDR1 and CDR2 sequences are MNHEY and SMNVEV (reference sequence). The CDR3 DNA reads TGTGCCAGCAGTTTATGGCCCGGGGTGGACGAGCAGTACTTC. Its protein is CASSLWPGVDEQYF.

This clonotype was observed at least ten times. The chain's CDR3 is CASSLDTQYF. The CDR3 DNA follows: TGTGCCAGCAGCTTAGATACGCAGTATTTT. The chain couples TRBV11-2 to TRBJ2-3; no clear D. V dropped 0 bases and J dropped 8 bases, with 0 bases sitting between them. Germline values: CDR1 SGHAT, CDR2 FQNNGV. This CDR3 region has 10 residues.

This clonotype has a handful of counts. The chain combines TRBV10-1 with TRBJ2-1, with D unclear. The V end lost 4 bases, the J end lost 7 bases, and 17 bases lay between the germline ends. Germline V gives CDR1 WNHNN, CDR2 SYGVQD (reference sequence). The CDR3 spans 15 residues. CDR3 amino acids: CASSAGRRSDNEQFF. The CDR3 DNA sequence: TGCGCCAGCAGTGCGGGCCGCAGATCCGATAATGAGCAGTTCTTC.

This clonotype has at least ten counts. The V call is TRBV3-1, the J call TRBJ2-3; 12 bases map to TRBD2. With V trimmed by 5 bases and J by 1 base, 13 bases remained unmatched. CDR1 is LGHDT, CDR2 YNNKEL, per germline (reference sequence). The CDR3 extends over 19 amino acids. The CDR3 region is CASSMRLAGEPSGTDTQYF. CDR3 nucleotides: TGTGCCAGCAGCATGCGACTAGCGGGAGAGCCGTCGGGCACAGATACGCAGTATTTT.

This clonotype was found many times. The V and J genes are TRBV9 and TRBJ2-3; 11 nucleotides align to TRBD1. J lost 7 bases, V lost 3 bases, and 7 bases had no gene match. The CDR3 runs 15 residues. The germline V gene encodes CDR1 SGDLS and CDR2 YYNGEE. The CDR3 is CASSAGQGEWNTQYF. The CDR3 bases are TGTGCCAGCAGCGCGGGACAGGGGGAATGGAATACGCAGTATTTT.

There are many counts of this clonotype. J is TRBJ1-4 and V is TRBV12-3 or TRBV12-4; D is unresolved. CDR3 size: 15 residues. V was pared by 3 bases and J by 6 bases, with 14 bases between. The CDR3 is CASSLGNLPYEKLFF. Here the CDR3 DNA reads TGTGCCAGCAGTTTGGGTAACCTCCCATATGAAAAACTGTTTTTT.

This clonotype was counted ten times or more. This chain joins TRBV6-1 and TRBJ1-4; no clear D gene. CDR3 length: 14 amino acids. CDR1 MNHNS and CDR2 SASEGT come from the germline V gene. The V gene lost 6 bases and the J gene lost 0 bases, with 8 bases spanning the gap. The CDR3 region is CASRLGTTNEKLFF. DNA of the CDR3: TGTGCCAGCAGACTCGGAACAACTAATGAAAAACTGTTTTTT.

This clonotype occurred many times. V and J are TRBV27 and TRBJ2-2, with D possibly being TRBD2 (6 bases). V shed 8 bases and J shed 5 bases, with 12 bases lying between them. The CDR3 spans 13 residues. Germline lookup yields CDR1 MNHEY and CDR2 SMNVEV (reference sequence). CDR3 in amino acids: CASPYGGTGELFF. CDR3 bases: TGTGCCAGCCCTTACGGGGGAACCGGGGAGCTGTTTTTT.

Many counts were recorded for this clonotype. The V and J genes are TRBV6-1 and TRBJ1-1, with a tentative D call TRBD1 (5 bases). Trimming pared 6 bases from V and 11 bases from J, leaving 13 bases between. Germline loops: CDR1 MNHNS, CDR2 SASEGT. The CDR3 length is 11 residues. The CDR3 loop reads CASSLGQRAFF. The CDR3 bases are TGTGCCAGCAGCCTAGGACAACGGGCTTTCTTT.

Many counts were recorded for this clonotype. V is TRBV7-8 and J is TRBJ2-5; D may be TRBD2 (6 bases). The V end was cut by 1 base, the J end by 5 bases, with 17 bases between. The CDR3 loop spans 16 amino acids. From germline, CDR1 is SGHVS and CDR2 FQNEAQ. In DNA, the CDR3 is TGTGCCAGCAGCTTAGGGAGGGGCCCGCTCCGGGAGACCCAGTACTTC. Translation gives CASSLGRGPLRETQYF.

Many counts were recorded for this clonotype. The chain uses TRBV20-1 and TRBJ2-5, with 8 bases fitting TRBD2. The CDR3 extends over 15 amino acids. CDR1 is DFQATT and CDR2 is SNEGSKA in the germline V gene (reference sequence). The V and J ends lost 1 base and 2 bases, in that order; junction bases with no gene match: 6. CDR3 sequence: CSARGTPSGQETQYF. DNA for the CDR3: TGCAGTGCTAGAGGCACTCCTAGCGGGCAAGAGACCCAGTACTTC.

At least ten counts were recorded for this clonotype. This sequence joins TRBV20-1 and TRBJ2-7, with 7 bases identical to TRBD2. This CDR3 has 14 residues. Losses at the gene ends were 3 bases for V and 3 bases for J; bases not matched to a gene: 8. Germline V gives CDR1 DFQATT, CDR2 SNEGSKA (reference sequence). The CDR3 protein is CSARGGEGRYEQYF. Here the CDR3 DNA reads TGCAGTGCTAGGGGGGGGGAGGGGCGCTACGAGCAGTACTTC.

The J gene is TRBJ2-7, the V gene TRBV4-1, with TRBD2 matching over 10 bases. The J segment lost 4 bases and the V segment lost 9 bases, leaving 21 bases of the junction unmatched. This CDR3 is built from 18 residues. Germline lookup yields CDR1 MGHRA and CDR2 YSYEKL. In DNA, the CDR3 is TGCGCCAGTAGACAAGCCGCTAGCGGGAGATCTGCGTGGTACGAGCAGTACTTC. Translated, it gives CASRQAASGRSAWYEQYF.

This clonotype was seen many times. The V gene is TRBV7-3, the J gene TRBJ2-1, with 7 bases fitting TRBD2. The CDR3 sequence is 14 residues long. The V gene's germline CDR1 is SGHTA and CDR2 FQGTGA. V lost 2 bases to trimming and J lost 7 bases; unmatched junction nucleotides: 5. The CDR3, as DNA: TGTGCCAGCAGCTTAGGGGGGGTGCTAAATGAGCAGTTCTTC. This sequence encodes CASSLGGVLNEQFF.

The table lists this clonotype with many counts. V is TRBV28 and J is TRBJ2-5; maybe TRBD2 (5 bases). Per the germline V gene, CDR1 is MDHEN and CDR2 is SYDVKM. This CDR3 spans 15 amino acids. Trimming removed 2 bases at V and 5 bases at J, with 15 bases between. Here the CDR3 reads CASSLLGLQTETQYF. As DNA, the CDR3 is TGTGCCAGCAGTTTACTAGGACTCCAAACGGAGACCCAGTACTTC.

This clonotype occurred many times. This chain connects TRBV28 to TRBJ1-3, with D unresolved. Trimming took 0 bases from V and 0 from J, leaving 3 bases between them. This CDR3 is built from 14 residues. CDR1 is MDHEN, CDR2 SYDVKM, per germline. This CDR3 is CASSLWHSGNTIYF. The CDR3 DNA reads as TGTGCCAGCAGTTTATGGCACTCTGGAAACACCATATATTTT.

The sample holds many counts of this clonotype. DNA for the CDR3: TGTGCCAGCAGCTGGCCCTCCACACCGAGCGACCGGTCCTACGAGCAGTACTTC. The encoded protein is CASSWPSTPSDRSYEQYF. The V gene is TRBV7-9, the J gene TRBJ2-7; no firm D call. This CDR3 is built from 18 residues. Germline lookup yields CDR1 SEHNR and CDR2 FQNEAQ (reference sequence). Trimming pared 4 bases from V and 1 base from J, leaving 23 bases between. Full variable domain (remainder filled in from reference TRBV7-9 and TRBJ2-7): DTGVSQNPRHKITKRGQNVTFRCDPISEHNRLYWYRQTLGQGPEFLTYFQNEAQLEKSRLLSDRFSAERPKGSFSTLEIQRTEQGDSAMYLCASSWPSTPSDRSYEQYFGPGTRLTVT.